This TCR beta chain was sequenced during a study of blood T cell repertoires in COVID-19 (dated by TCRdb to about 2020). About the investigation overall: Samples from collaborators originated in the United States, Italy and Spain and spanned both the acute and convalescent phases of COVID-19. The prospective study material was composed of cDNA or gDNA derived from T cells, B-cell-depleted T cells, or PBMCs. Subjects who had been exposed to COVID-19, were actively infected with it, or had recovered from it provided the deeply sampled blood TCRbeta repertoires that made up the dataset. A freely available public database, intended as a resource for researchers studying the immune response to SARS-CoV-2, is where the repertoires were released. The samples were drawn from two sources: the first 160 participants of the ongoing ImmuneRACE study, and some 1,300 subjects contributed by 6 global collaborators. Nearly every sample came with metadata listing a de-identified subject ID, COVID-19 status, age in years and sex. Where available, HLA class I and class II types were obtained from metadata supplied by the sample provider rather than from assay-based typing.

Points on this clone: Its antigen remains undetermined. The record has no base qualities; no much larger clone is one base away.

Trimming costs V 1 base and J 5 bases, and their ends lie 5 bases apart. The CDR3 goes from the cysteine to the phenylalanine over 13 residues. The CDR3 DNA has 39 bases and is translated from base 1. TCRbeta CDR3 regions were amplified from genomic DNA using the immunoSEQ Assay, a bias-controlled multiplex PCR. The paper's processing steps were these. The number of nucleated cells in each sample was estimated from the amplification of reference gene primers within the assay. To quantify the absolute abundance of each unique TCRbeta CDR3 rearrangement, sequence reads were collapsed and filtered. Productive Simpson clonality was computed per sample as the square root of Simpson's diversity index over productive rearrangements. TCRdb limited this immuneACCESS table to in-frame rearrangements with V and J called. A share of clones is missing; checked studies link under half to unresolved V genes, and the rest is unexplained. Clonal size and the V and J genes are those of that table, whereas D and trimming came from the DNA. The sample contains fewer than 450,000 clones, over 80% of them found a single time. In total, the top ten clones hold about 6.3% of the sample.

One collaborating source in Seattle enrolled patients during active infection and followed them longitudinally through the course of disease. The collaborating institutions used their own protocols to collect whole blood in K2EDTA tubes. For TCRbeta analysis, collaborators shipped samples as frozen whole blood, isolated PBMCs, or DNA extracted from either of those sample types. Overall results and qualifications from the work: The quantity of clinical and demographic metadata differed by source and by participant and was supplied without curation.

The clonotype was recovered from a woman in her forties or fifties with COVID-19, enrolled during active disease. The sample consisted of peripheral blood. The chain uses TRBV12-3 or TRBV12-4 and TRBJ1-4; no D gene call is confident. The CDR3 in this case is CASSLGRNEKLFF. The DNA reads TGTGCCAGCAGTTTAGGCAGGAATGAAAAACTGTTTTTT.